This is a list of T cell receptor beta chains from one sample in a study of cytomegalovirus exposure and HLA in healthy donors. Data came from immunoSEQ multiplex PCR; TCRdb stores just in-frame clones and leaves some out. The sample has under 400,000 clones, around 86% seen once. Sample: PBMCs. Source of these receptors: a woman aged 18-29 years in good health and CMV-seronegative. Both conserved end residues are part of each CDR3. Each record gives: clone size, V gene, J gene, CDR3 length, CDR3 protein. Clone size appears in some rows only: once, few, many, or a class for an expanded clone.

NA	TRBV6-1	TRBJ2-5	15	CASSEARENVETQYF
once	TRBV27	TRBJ2-7	15	CASSAYFRASYEQYF
once	TRBV18	TRBJ1-4	16	CASSANRDTPGEKLFF
NA	TRBV27	TRBJ2-6	15	CASSPFPLGANVLTF
NA	TRBV28	TRBJ2-5	12	CASSLPYKTQYF
NA	TRBV25-1	TRBJ2-3	18	CASSEPYGGEGTTDTQYF
NA	TRBV5-4	TRBJ2-7	15	CASSAWDGSSYEQYF
few	TRBV19	TRBJ2-7	14	CASSTGTVTYEQYF
NA	TRBV28	TRBJ1-5	15	CASSTKRQPNQPQHF
NA	TRBV7-2	TRBJ2-3	12	CASSLGADTQYF
once	TRBV2	TRBJ2-7	17	CASSDINDRASSYEQYF
NA	TRBV6-5	TRBJ2-7	13	CASSFIQGYEQYF
few	TRBV7-2	TRBJ1-5	13	CASSRAGREPQHF
NA	TRBV27	TRBJ2-1	16	CASSLRLAGGPYEQFF
many	TRBV11-3	TRBJ2-1	13	CASSLGANNEQFF
NA	TRBV30	TRBJ1-5	15	CAWSAPGQGDQPQHF
NA	TRBV7-6	TRBJ2-5	13	CASRLEGVETQYF
NA	TRBV5-1	TRBJ2-3	13	CASSFRDRDTQYF
NA	TRBV28	TRBJ2-3	13	CASITGYTDTQYF
NA	TRBV18	TRBJ1-1	13	CASSLTGSTEAFF
NA	TRBV7-3	TRBJ2-3	16	CASSLRLGGSLDTQYF
NA	TRBV18	TRBJ2-7	14	CASSLPGGQGEQYF
NA	TRBV6-5	TRBJ2-5	15	CASTLKRGWVGTQYF
NA	TRBV5-6	TRBJ2-3	16	CASSSWGMGITDTQYF
many	TRBV6-5	TRBJ1-2	13	CASRGPPLYGYTF
NA	TRBV4-1	TRBJ1-1	19	CASSQEMLGGARSDTEAFF
NA	TRBV28	TRBJ1-4	15	CASSPPSPTNEKLFF
NA	TRBV2	TRBJ2-1	15	CASSPLGGRSSEQFF
NA	TRBV27	TRBJ2-7	15	CASSSTSGVTGEQYF
NA	TRBV4-2	TRBJ1-2	14	CASSQDKKNYGYTF
NA	TRBV19	TRBJ1-1	15	CASNRQVQLNTEAFF
NA	TRBV27	TRBJ1-1	17	CASSFVGTGRMDTEAFF
once	TRBV9	TRBJ2-7	16	CASSVGASGISYEQYF
NA	TRBV10-3	TRBJ2-1	13	CAISGQGMDEQFF
NA	TRBV30	TRBJ1-1	13	CAWSSLSNTEAFF
NA	TRBV27	TRBJ1-1	14	CASSQRGGRTEAFF
NA	TRBV6-1	TRBJ1-5	15	CASSSRDRVLPPQHF
NA	TRBV11-2	TRBJ2-2	15	CASRVTSGRAGELFF
NA	TRBV5-1	TRBJ2-7	15	CASSLSQGSGYEQYF
NA	TRBV7-9	TRBJ1-1	14	CASSRGQGFTEAFF
NA	TRBV13	TRBJ2-1	14	CASSIRSSYNEQFF
NA	TRBV29-1	TRBJ2-3	15	CSVEGREAYTDTQYF
NA	TRBV7-8	TRBJ2-5	19	CASSPGGTERLSMGETQYF
NA	TRBV27	TRBJ2-5	14	CASSSLAGGETQYF
NA	TRBV6-1	TRBJ2-5	16	CASSEGGRGQGETQYF
NA	TRBV5-4	TRBJ1-2	16	CASSPPLRGLRDGYTF
NA	TRBV6-1	TRBJ2-7	15	CASSELLAGIYEQYF
few	TRBV10-2	TRBJ1-6	18	CASRSGSRGASYNSPLHF
NA	TRBV6-9	TRBJ1-1	11	CASLKGTEAFF
NA	TRBV9	TRBJ2-1	16	CASSVTPGLGYDEQFF
NA	TRBV10-2	TRBJ1-5	15	CASSPDSYSNQPQHF
NA	TRBV2	TRBJ1-4	14	CASRPGSLNEKLFF
NA	TRBV27	TRBJ1-1	15	CASSLSRGMNTEAFF
NA	TRBV21-1	TRBJ2-7	19	CASSKVSTLSGTNSYEQYF